This paragraph covers one T cell receptor beta chain sequence. Antigen specificity is unknown. There are 17 residues in the CDR3. Between the trimmed V and J ends, which lost 7 bases and 1 base, there was a span of 20 bases. From germline, CDR1 is MDHEN and CDR2 SYDVKM. Drawing of blood for sampling happened at baseline, at cycle 4 day 1, and at cycle 7 day 1. Clones were read by immunoSEQ multiplex PCR, and TCRdb kept only the in-frame ones, dropping some. Among some 97,000 clones listed, approximately 90% were seen once. This sample was taken from a study of OX40 agonist ivuxolimab in advanced cancers. Study-wide context: The dose-escalation cohort was around 83% male, with a mean age of around 54 years, ranging about 20 to 85.

Study-level points and caveats: In the expanded peripheral T cells, antigen specificity was never determined.

This clonotype was sampled from an adult with an advanced solid tumor such as melanoma, head and neck, liver or kidney cancer. This specimen consisted of CD4+ or CD8+ T cells sorted from blood, obtained in a trial of the OX40 agonist ivuxolimab. V usage is TRBV28 and J usage is TRBJ1-5; perhaps TRBD1 as D (6 bases). CDR3 sequence: CASTSKGGGRSNQPQHF. The CDR3 bases are TGTGCCAGCACTAGTAAAGGGGGAGGGCGGAGCAATCAGCCCCAGCATTTT.